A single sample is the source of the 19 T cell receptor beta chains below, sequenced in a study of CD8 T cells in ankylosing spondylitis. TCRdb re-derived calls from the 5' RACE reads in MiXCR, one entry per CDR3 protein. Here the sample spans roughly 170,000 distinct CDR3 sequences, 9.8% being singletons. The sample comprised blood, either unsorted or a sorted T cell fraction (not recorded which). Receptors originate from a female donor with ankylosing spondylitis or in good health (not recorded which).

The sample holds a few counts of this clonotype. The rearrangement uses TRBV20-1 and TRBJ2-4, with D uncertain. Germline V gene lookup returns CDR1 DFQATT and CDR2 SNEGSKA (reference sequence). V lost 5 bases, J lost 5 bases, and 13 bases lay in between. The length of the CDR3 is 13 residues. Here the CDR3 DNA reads TGCAGTGCTGGAAGGGCAGTCGAAAACATTCAGTACTTC. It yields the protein CSAGRAVENIQYF.

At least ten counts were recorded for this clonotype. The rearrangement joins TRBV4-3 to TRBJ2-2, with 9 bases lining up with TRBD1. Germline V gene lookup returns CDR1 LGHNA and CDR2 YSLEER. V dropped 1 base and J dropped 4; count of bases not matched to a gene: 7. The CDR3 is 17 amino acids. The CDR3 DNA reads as TGCGCCAGCAGCCAAGCCCGAGGGACAGGGCTCACCGGGGAGCTGTTTTTT. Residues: CASSQARGTGLTGELFF.

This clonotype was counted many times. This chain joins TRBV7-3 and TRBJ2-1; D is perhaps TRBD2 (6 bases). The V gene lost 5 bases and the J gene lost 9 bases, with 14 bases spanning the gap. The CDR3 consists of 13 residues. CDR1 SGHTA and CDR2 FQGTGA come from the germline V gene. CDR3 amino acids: CASSQTSRVEQFF. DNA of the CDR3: TGTGCCAGCAGCCAAACTAGCCGTGTTGAGCAGTTCTTC.

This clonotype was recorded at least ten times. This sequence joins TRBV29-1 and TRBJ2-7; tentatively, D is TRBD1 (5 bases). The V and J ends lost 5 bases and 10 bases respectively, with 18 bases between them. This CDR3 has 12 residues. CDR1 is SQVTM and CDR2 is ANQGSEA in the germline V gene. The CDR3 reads CSVSKDSRFQYF. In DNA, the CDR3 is TGCAGCGTTTCGAAAGACAGTCGGTTCCAGTACTTC.

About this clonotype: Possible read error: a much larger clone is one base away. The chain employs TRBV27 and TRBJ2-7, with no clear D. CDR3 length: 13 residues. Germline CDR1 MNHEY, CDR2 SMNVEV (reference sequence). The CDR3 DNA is TGTACCAGCAGTTCCGTGGGAATCTACGAGCAGTACTTC. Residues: CTSSSVGIYEQYF.

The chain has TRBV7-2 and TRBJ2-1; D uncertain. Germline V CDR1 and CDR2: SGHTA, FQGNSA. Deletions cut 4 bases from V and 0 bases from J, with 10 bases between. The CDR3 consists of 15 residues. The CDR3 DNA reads TGTGCCAGCAGCTCCCTTTCAGCCTCCTACAATGAGCAGTTCTTC. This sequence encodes CASSSLSASYNEQFF.

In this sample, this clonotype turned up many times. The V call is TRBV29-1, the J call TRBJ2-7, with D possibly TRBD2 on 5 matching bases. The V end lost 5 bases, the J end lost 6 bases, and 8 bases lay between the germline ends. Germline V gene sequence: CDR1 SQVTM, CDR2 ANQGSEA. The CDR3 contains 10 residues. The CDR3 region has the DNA TGCAGCGTTCGTGAGGGCGAGCAGTACTTC. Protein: CSVREGEQYF.

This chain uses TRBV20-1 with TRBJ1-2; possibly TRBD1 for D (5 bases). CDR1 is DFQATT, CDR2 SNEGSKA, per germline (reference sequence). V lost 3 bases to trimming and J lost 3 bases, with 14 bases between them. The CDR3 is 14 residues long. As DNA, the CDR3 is TGCAGTGCTAGCCCCCCACAGGTTGACTATGGCTACACCTTC. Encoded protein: CSASPPQVDYGYTF.

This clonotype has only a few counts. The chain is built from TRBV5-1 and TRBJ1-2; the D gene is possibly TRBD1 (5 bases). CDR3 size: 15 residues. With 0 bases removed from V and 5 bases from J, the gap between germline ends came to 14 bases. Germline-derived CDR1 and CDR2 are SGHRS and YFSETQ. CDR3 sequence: CASSLGQGGRYGYTF. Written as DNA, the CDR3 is TGCGCCAGCAGCTTGGGGCAGGGCGGCCGTTATGGCTACACCTTC.

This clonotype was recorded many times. This chain's CDR3 is CASSFADSSSYEQYF. CDR3 bases: TGTGCCAGCAGTTTTGCCGATTCCAGCTCCTACGAGCAGTACTTC. The chain uses TRBV12-3 or TRBV12-4 and TRBJ2-7, with D hard to call. This CDR3 spans 15 amino acids. Trimming removed 3 bases at V and 0 bases at J, with 12 bases between.

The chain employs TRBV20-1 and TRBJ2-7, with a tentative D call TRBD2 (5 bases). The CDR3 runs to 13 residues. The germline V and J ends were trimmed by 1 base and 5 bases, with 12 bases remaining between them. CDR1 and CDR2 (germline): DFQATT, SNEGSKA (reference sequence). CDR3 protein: CSARAPDSDEQYF. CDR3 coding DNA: TGCAGTGCTAGAGCCCCGGACTCAGACGAGCAGTACTTC.

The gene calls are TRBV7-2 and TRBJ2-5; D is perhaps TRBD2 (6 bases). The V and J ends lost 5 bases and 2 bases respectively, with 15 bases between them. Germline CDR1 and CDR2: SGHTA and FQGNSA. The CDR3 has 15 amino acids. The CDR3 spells CASSPREAAQETQYF. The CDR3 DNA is TGTGCCAGCAGCCCGAGGGAGGCAGCGCAAGAGACCCAGTACTTC.

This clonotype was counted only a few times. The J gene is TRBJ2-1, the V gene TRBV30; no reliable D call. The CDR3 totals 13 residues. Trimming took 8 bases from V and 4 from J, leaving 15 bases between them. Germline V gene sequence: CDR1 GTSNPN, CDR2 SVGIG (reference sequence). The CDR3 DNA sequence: TGTGCCGGCGATGGGCGGCGGTACAATGAGCAGTTCTTC. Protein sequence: CAGDGRRYNEQFF.

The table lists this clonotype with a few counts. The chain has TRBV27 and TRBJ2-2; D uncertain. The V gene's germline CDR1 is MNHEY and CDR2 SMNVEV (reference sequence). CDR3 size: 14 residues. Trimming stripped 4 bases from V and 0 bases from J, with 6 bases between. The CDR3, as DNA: TGTGCCAGCAGTTCCCTCTCGAACACCGGGGAGCTGTTTTTT. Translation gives CASSSLSNTGELFF.

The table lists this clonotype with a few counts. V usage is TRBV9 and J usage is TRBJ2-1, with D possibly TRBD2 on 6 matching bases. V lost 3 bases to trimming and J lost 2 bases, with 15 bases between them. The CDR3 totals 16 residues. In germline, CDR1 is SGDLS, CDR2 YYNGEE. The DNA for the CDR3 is TGTGCCAGCAGCGCCTCGGACTGGGGGGCCTACAATGAGCAGTTCTTC. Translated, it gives CASSASDWGAYNEQFF.

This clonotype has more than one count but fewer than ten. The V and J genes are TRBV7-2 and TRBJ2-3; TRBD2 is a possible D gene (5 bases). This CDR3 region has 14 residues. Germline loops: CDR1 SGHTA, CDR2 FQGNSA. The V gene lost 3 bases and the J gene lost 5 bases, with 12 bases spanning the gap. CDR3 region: CASSFALAGDTQYF. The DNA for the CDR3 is TGTGCCAGCAGCTTTGCGTTGGCGGGAGATACGCAGTATTTT.

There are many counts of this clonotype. The CDR3 loop reads CASSYEGGISYNEQFF. CDR3 sequence (DNA): TGTGCCAGCAGTTACGAGGGAGGGATATCCTACAATGAGCAGTTCTTC. The chain links TRBV6-5 to TRBJ2-1, with 7 nucleotides matching TRBD2. This CDR3 contains 16 residues. Germline V gene sequence: CDR1 MNHEY, CDR2 SVGAGI. Trimming at V came to 2 bases and at J to 1 base, leaving 5 bases not matched to a gene.

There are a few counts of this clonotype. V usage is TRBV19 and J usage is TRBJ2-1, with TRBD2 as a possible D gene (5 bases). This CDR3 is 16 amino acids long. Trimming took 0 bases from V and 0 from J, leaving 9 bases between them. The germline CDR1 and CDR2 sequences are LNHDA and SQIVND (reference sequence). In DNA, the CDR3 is TGTGCCAGTAGTATAGATGGAGGAAGCTCCTACAATGAGCAGTTCTTC. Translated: CASSIDGGSSYNEQFF.

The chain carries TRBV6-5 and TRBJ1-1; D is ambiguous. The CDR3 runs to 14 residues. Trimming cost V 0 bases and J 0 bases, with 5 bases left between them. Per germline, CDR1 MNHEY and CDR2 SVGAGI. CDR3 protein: CASSYSGVNTEAFF. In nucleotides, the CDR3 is TGTGCCAGCAGTTACTCTGGGGTGAACACTGAAGCTTTCTTT.